These 10 T cell receptor beta chains were all obtained from the same sample, sequenced in a study of blood T cell repertoires in COVID-19. The repertoire was sequenced with immunoSEQ multiplex PCR; TCRdb's copy has only in-frame clones and lacks some. The sample lists more than 300,000 clones; under 90% were seen once. The sample taken for sequencing was PBMCs or T cells enriched from blood (not recorded which). The origin of the receptors is a woman aged 25-40 years who had recovered from COVID-19.

V and J are TRBV10-3 and TRBJ2-7, with unresolved D. V gave up 0 bases and J gave up 3 bases, with 12 bases separating them. The CDR3 totals 15 residues. CDR1 is ENHRY and CDR2 is SYGVKD in the germline V gene. The CDR3 coding sequence is TGTGCCATCAGTGAGTCTATGGGCGCAGGCTACGAGCAGTACTTC. This translates into CAISESMGAGYEQYF.

The chain uses TRBV3-1 (or the pseudogene TRBV3-2) and TRBJ1-4; 7 nucleotides align to TRBD1. V shed 0 bases and J 12 bases; nucleotides not matched to a gene: 7. The CDR3 totals 14 residues. The germline CDR1 and CDR2 sequences are LGHDT and YNNKEL (reference sequence). The DNA for the CDR3 is TGTGCCAGCAGCCAAGATGATAGAGACAGGGAACTGTTTTTT. Translated, it gives CASSQDDRDRELFF.

The CDR3 here is CASSQGWGRFNSPLHF. The CDR3 DNA is TGTGCCAGCAGCCAGGGGTGGGGGCGGTTTAATTCACCCCTCCACTTT. The chain is built from TRBV11-2 and TRBJ1-6; a possible D gene is TRBD1 (6 bases). The ends were cut back, 5 bases at V and 6 bases at J, with 17 bases in the middle. CDR1 SGHAT and CDR2 FQNNGV come from the germline V gene. This CDR3 has 16 residues.

The chain combines TRBV19 with TRBJ1-5; D remains unclear. This CDR3 is 13 amino acids long. Germline V lookup: CDR1 LNHDA, CDR2 SQIVND (reference sequence). V was shortened by 3 bases and J by 3 bases, with 6 bases between the two germline ends. In nucleotides, the CDR3 is TGTGCCAGTAGTATGGGCTACAATCAGCCCCAGCATTTT. Its protein product is CASSMGYNQPQHF.

This clone appeared a single time. The chain links TRBV5-1 to TRBJ2-7; weak D call: TRBD1 (6 bases). This CDR3 region has 15 residues. The V end was cut by 0 bases, the J end by 5 bases, with 15 bases between. The germline V gene encodes CDR1 SGHRS and CDR2 YFSETQ. CDR3 nucleotide sequence: TGCGCCAGCAGCTTGGCGACCCAACAGGGAGACGAGCAGTACTTC. This gives the protein CASSLATQQGDEQYF.

This chain links TRBV9 with TRBJ2-1, with 7 bases identical to TRBD2. The germline gives CDR1 SGDLS, CDR2 YYNGEE. The CDR3 has 16 amino acids. With V trimmed by 0 bases and J by 2 bases, 5 bases remained unmatched. The CDR3 reads CASSVGSSGAYNEQFF. CDR3 in DNA: TGTGCCAGCAGCGTAGGATCGAGCGGGGCCTACAATGAGCAGTTCTTC.

The chain has TRBV9 and TRBJ1-4, with D perhaps TRBD1 (5 bases). The V end was cut by 0 bases, the J end by 3 bases, with 6 bases between. Looked up from germline, CDR1 is SGDLS and CDR2 is YYNGEE. This CDR3 has 14 amino acids. CDR3 sequence: CASSVGQPNEKLFF. DNA for the CDR3: TGTGCCAGCAGCGTAGGACAGCCTAATGAAAAACTGTTTTTT. Full variable domain (missing parts from reference TRBV9 and TRBJ1-4): DSGVTQTPKHLITATGQRVTLRCSPRSGDLSVYWYQQSLDQGLQFLIQYYNGEERAKGNILERFSAQQFPDLHSELNLSSLELGDSALYFCASSVGQPNEKLFFGSGTQLSVL.

The chain is built from TRBV30 and TRBJ1-4; possible D gene TRBD1, 5 bases. CDR3 length equals 14 residues. Germline loops: CDR1 GTSNPN, CDR2 SVGIG (reference sequence). V was shortened by 2 bases and J by 8 bases, with 15 bases between the two germline ends. The chain's CDR3 is CAWSLSFAGEKLFF. DNA of the CDR3: TGTGCCTGGAGTTTGAGCTTCGCAGGGGAAAAACTGTTTTTT.

The rearrangement joins TRBV5-1 to TRBJ2-2; D unclear. The ends were cut back, 0 bases at V and 6 bases at J, with 9 bases in the middle. The CDR3 sequence is 14 residues long. Germline V lookup: CDR1 SGHRS, CDR2 YFSETQ. In nucleotides, the CDR3 is TGCGCCAGCAGCTTGGCCTCATCGGCCGGGGAGCTGTTTTTT. It is translated as CASSLASSAGELFF.

The table lists this clone with a few counts. J is TRBJ1-1 and V is TRBV19; a possible D gene is TRBD1 (6 bases). The germline V and J ends were trimmed by 3 bases and 6 bases, with 8 bases remaining between them. This CDR3 is 12 amino acids long. The germline gives CDR1 LNHDA, CDR2 SQIVND (reference sequence). The CDR3 protein is CASSIRGAEAFF. CDR3 DNA sequence: TGTGCCAGTAGTATCAGGGGCGCTGAAGCTTTCTTT. The full variable domain, completed using reference TRBV19 and TRBJ1-1, is DGGITQSPKYLFRKEGQNVTLSCEQNLNHDAMYWYRQDPGQGLRLIYYSQIVNDFQKGDIAEGYSVSREKKESFPLTVTSAQKNPTAFYLCASSIRGAEAFFGQGTRLTVV.